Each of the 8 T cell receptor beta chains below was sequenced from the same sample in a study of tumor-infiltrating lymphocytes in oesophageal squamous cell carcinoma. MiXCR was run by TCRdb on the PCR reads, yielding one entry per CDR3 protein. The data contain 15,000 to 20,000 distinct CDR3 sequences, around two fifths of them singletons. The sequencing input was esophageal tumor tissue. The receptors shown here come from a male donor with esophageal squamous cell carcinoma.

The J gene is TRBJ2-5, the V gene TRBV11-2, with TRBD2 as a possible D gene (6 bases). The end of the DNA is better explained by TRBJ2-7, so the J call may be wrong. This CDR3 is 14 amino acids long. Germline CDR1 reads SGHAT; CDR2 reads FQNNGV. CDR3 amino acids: CASRLMGGSYEQYF. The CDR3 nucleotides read TGTGCCAGCAGACTGATGGGGGGATCCTACGAGCAGTACTTC.

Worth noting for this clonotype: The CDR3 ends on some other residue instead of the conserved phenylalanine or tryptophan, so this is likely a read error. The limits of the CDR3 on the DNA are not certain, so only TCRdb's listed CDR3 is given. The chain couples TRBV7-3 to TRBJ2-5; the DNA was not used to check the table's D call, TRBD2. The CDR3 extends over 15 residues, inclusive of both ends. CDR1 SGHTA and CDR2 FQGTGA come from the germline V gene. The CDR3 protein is CASSLGRGRGYTFGS.

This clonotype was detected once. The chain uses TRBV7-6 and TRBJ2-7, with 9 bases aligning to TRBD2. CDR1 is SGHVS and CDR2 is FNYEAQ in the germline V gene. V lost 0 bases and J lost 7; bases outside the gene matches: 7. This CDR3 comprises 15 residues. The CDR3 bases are TGTGCCAGCAGCTTAGCTAGCGGGAGATACAATGAGCAGTACTTC. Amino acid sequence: CASSLASGRYNEQYF. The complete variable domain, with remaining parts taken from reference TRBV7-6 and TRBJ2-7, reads GAGVSQSPRYKVTKRGQDVALRCDPISGHVSLYWYRQALGQGPEFLTYFNYEAQQDKSGLPNDRFSAERPEGSISTLTIQRTEQRDSAMYRCASSLASGRYNEQYFGPGTRLTVT.

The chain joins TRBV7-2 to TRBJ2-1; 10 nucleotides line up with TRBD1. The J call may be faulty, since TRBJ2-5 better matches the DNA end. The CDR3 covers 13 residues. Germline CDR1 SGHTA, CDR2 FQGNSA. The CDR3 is CASSSDRGETQYF. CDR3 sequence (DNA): TGTGCCAGCAGCTCGGACAGGGGGGAGACCCAGTACTTC.

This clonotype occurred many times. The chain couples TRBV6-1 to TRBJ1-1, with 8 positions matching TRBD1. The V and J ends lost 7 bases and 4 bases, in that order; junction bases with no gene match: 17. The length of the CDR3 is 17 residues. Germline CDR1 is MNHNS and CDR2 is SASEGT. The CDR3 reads CASNRDRGHRIGTEAFF. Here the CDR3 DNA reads TGTGCCAGCAACCGCGACAGGGGACACCGAATCGGCACTGAAGCTTTCTTT.

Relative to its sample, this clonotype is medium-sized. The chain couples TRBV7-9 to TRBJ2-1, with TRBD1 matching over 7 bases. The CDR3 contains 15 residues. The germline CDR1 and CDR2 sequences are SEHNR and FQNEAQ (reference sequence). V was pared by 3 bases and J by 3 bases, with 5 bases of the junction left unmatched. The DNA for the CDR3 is TGTGCCAGCAGCTTCCTCGGGGACAGCTACAATGAGCAGTTCTTC. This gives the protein CASSFLGDSYNEQFF.

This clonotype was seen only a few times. The DNA of the CDR3 is TGTGCCAGCAGCTCTCTAGCGTCGTACAATGAGCAGTTCTTC. As protein: CASSSLASYNEQFF. The rearrangement uses TRBV7-2 and TRBJ2-1, with a possible D match to TRBD2 (6 bases). Per germline, CDR1 SGHTA and CDR2 FQGNSA. The ends were cut back, 4 bases at V and 4 bases at J, with 11 bases in the middle. This CDR3 has 14 residues. The full variable domain, in which reference TRBV7-2 and TRBJ2-1 provide the parts outside the CDR3, is GAGVSQSPSNKVTEKGKDVELRCDPISGHTALYWYRQSLGQGLEFLIYFQGNSAPDKSGLPSDRFSAERTGGSVSTLTIQRTQQEDSAVYLCASSSLASYNEQFFGPGTRLTVL.

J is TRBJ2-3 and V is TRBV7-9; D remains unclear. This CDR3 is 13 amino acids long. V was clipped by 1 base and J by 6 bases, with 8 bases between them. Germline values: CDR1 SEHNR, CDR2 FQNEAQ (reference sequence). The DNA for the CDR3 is TGTGCCAGCAGCTTAGGGGTTTCCGATACGCAGTATTTT. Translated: CASSLGVSDTQYF. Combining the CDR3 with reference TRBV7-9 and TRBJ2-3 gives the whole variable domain DTGVSQNPRHKITKRGQNVTFRCDPISEHNRLYWYRQTLGQGPEFLTYFQNEAQLEKSRLLSDRFSAERPKGSFSTLEIQRTEQGDSAMYLCASSLGVSDTQYFGPGTRLTVL.